These T cell receptor beta chains were read from a single sample in a study of blood T cell repertoires in COVID-19. Sequenced by immunoSEQ multiplex PCR; TCRdb stores in-frame clones only, minus some. The sample carries around 430,000 clones, more than 75% recorded once. The sample was PBMCs or T cells enriched from blood (not recorded which). Receptor source: a woman in her forties or fifties who had recovered from COVID-19. Both conserved end residues are part of each CDR3. Fields, in order: CDR3 protein, CDR3 DNA, J gene, V gene, clone size, D gene. A D gene is named only where the DNA matches it firmly. Not all rows give a size; the values are once, few, many and, for expanded clones, a class.

CASSQEGGPAGELFF	TGTGCCAGCAGCCAAGAGGGGGGGCCCGCCGGGGAGCTGTTTTTT	TRBJ2-2	TRBV3-1/TRBV3-2	NA	NA
CASSPREGGSYEQYF	TGCGCCAGCAGCCCCAGGGAGGGTGGTTCCTACGAGCAGTACTTC	TRBJ2-7	TRBV4-3	NA	TRBD2
CASSLLGQTDTQYF	TGTGCCAGCAGCTTACTGGGACAGACAGATACGCAGTATTTT	TRBJ2-3	TRBV7-2	once	TRBD1
CASSLGSGQGNQPQHF	TGTGCCAGCAGCTTGGGGTCCGGACAGGGCAATCAGCCCCAGCATTTT	TRBJ1-5	TRBV5-8	NA	TRBD1
CASSKTVVPGGYVLHF	TGTGCCAGCAGCAAGACGGTGGTCCCAGGGGGGTATGTCCTCCACTTT	TRBJ1-6	TRBV21-1	NA	NA
CASSSGTGGQETQYF	TGTGCCAGCTCATCGGGGACAGGGGGACAAGAGACCCAGTACTTC	TRBJ2-5	TRBV18	NA	TRBD1
CASSSGTRFYNEQFF	TGTGCCAGCAGTTCCGGGACTCGCTTTTACAATGAGCAGTTCTTC	TRBJ2-1	TRBV3-1/TRBV3-2	NA	NA
CSASTYRGERPNEQFF	TGCAGCGCTAGTACCTACAGGGGCGAACGGCCTAATGAGCAGTTCTTC	TRBJ2-1	TRBV29-1	NA	TRBD1
CASSTRQNQYGYTF	TGCGCCAGCAGCACCCGACAGAACCAATATGGCTACACCTTC	TRBJ1-2	TRBV4-3	NA	NA
CASSPGTANSPLHF	TGTGCCAGCAGCCCCGGGACAGCAAATTCACCCCTCCACTTT	TRBJ1-6	TRBV7-2	few	TRBD1
CASSPRAGQETQYF	TGTGCCAGCTCACCACGGGCAGGCCAAGAGACCCAGTACTTC	TRBJ2-5	TRBV18	NA	NA
CASSLGTSTALETQYF	TGTGCCAGCAGCTTAGGGACTAGCACGGCGCTAGAGACCCAGTACTTC	TRBJ2-5	TRBV11-2	few	TRBD2
CASSYGLGNEKLFF	TGTGCCAGCAGTTATGGACTTGGTAATGAAAAACTGTTTTTT	TRBJ1-4	TRBV6-5	NA	NA
CASSPQVGRGGYGYTF	TGCGCCAGCAGCCCCCAGGTAGGGCGGGGTGGTTATGGCTACACCTTC	TRBJ1-2	TRBV4-1	NA	NA
CASSQDLAGEKYNEQFF	TGTGCCAGCAGCCAAGACCTAGCGGGGGAGAAATACAATGAGCAGTTCTTC	TRBJ2-1	TRBV4-2	NA	TRBD2
CAWSVGESWWNTEAFF	TGTGCCTGGAGTGTTGGTGAGTCTTGGTGGAACACTGAAGCTTTCTTT	TRBJ1-1	TRBV30	NA	NA
CASSEYRGLGQPQHF	TGTGCCAGCAGTGAGTACAGGGGGCTCGGTCAGCCCCAGCATTTT	TRBJ1-5	TRBV2	NA	TRBD1
CASTGWVGTDTQYF	TGCGCCAGCACAGGTTGGGTAGGCACAGATACGCAGTATTTT	TRBJ2-3	TRBV5-1	NA	NA
CASSPLDSYNEQFF	TGCGCCAGCAGCCCTTTAGACTCCTACAATGAGCAGTTCTTC	TRBJ2-1	TRBV4-3	NA	NA
CASSSRLKMAYEQYF	TGTGCCAGCAGTTCGCGACTTAAAATGGCCTACGAGCAGTACTTC	TRBJ2-7	TRBV27	NA	NA
CASSDGGGTYEQYF	TGTGCCAGCAGTGATGGCGGGGGGACTTACGAGCAGTACTTC	TRBJ2-7	TRBV25-1	NA	TRBD2
CASSERSVRTGGLRGYTF	TGTGCCAGCAGTGAAAGGAGTGTAAGGACAGGGGGCTTGAGAGGCTACACCTTC	TRBJ1-2	TRBV6-1	NA	TRBD1
CATPARSPSDTEAFF	TGTGCCACCCCCGCGCGGTCTCCGAGCGACACTGAAGCTTTCTTT	TRBJ1-1	TRBV2	NA	NA
CASSLSHSQRSRQHSGNTIYF	TGTGCCAGCAGCCTCTCCCACAGCCAAAGGTCCCGTCAACACTCTGGAAACACCATATATTTT	TRBJ1-3	TRBV7-8	NA	NA
CASSDRVDGLREKLFF	TGTGCCAGCAGTGACAGGGTGGATGGTTTACGGGAAAAACTGTTTTTT	TRBJ1-4	TRBV27	NA	TRBD1
CATSRDGSVGRETQYF	TGTGCCACCAGCAGAGATGGAAGTGTGGGCCGAGAGACCCAGTACTTC	TRBJ2-5	TRBV15	NA	NA
CASNYRGSNTEAFF	TGTGCCAGCAACTATCGGGGTTCGAACACTGAAGCTTTCTTT	TRBJ1-1	TRBV27	NA	NA
CASSQEAGVRDYGYTF	TGTGCCAGCAGCCAAGAAGCAGGGGTACGAGACTATGGCTACACCTTC	TRBJ1-2	TRBV4-2	NA	NA
CASSTIDRAADYGYTF	TGTGCCAGCAGCACCATCGACAGGGCCGCAGACTATGGCTACACCTTC	TRBJ1-2	TRBV5-4	NA	TRBD1
CASSASGVGNQPQHF	TGTGCCAGCTCAGCCTCCGGTGTGGGCAATCAGCCCCAGCATTTT	TRBJ1-5	TRBV18	NA	NA
CASSTGTEAFF	TGTGCCAGCAGTACGGGCACTGAAGCTTTCTTT	TRBJ1-1	TRBV2	once	NA
CASSLNPGGNYGYTF	TGTGCCAGCAGCTTAAATCCAGGGGGTAACTATGGCTACACCTTC	TRBJ1-2	TRBV7-2	NA	TRBD1
CASSLRQRMNQPQHF	TGTGCCAGCAGCTTGAGACAGAGAATGAATCAGCCCCAGCATTTT	TRBJ1-5	TRBV5-6	NA	NA
CATRGGNEQFF	TGTGCCACCCGCGGGGGGAATGAGCAGTTCTTC	TRBJ2-1	TRBV7-9	NA	TRBD2
CASSDMGQGGYEQYF	TGTGCCAGCAGTGATATGGGACAGGGAGGTTACGAGCAGTACTTC	TRBJ2-7	TRBV2	NA	TRBD1
CASSWGAGEHYEQYF	TGTGCCAGCAGCTGGGGGGCGGGGGAGCACTACGAGCAGTACTTC	TRBJ2-7	TRBV7-2	NA	NA
CASSIQGNNQPQHF	TGTGCCAGCAGCATACAGGGGAACAATCAGCCCCAGCATTTT	TRBJ1-5	TRBV5-4	NA	TRBD1
CATSDVILAGSAADTQYF	TGTGCCACCAGTGACGTGATACTAGCGGGGAGTGCGGCAGATACGCAGTATTTT	TRBJ2-3	TRBV24-1	NA	TRBD2
CASSRKGTGLYEQYF	TGTGCCAGCAGCCGGAAGGGGACAGGATTATACGAGCAGTACTTC	TRBJ2-7	TRBV27	NA	TRBD1
CASSPRAGSNQPQHF	TGTGCCAGCAGCCCCAGAGCGGGAAGCAATCAGCCCCAGCATTTT	TRBJ1-5	TRBV7-6	NA	NA
CASSFMRGTGEPYSNQPQHF	TGTGCCAGCAGTTTTATGCGTGGGACAGGGGAACCGTATAGCAATCAGCCCCAGCATTTT	TRBJ1-5	TRBV28	NA	TRBD1
CASSLGQGAFQPQHF	TGCGCCAGCAGCTTGGGGCAGGGCGCTTTTCAGCCCCAGCATTTT	TRBJ1-5	TRBV5-1	few	NA
CSVGRGSSYNEQFF	TGCAGCGTCGGCCGGGGGAGCTCCTACAATGAGCAGTTCTTC	TRBJ2-1	TRBV29-1	NA	NA
CASSSLADEQFF	TGCGCCAGCAGCTCCCTAGCGGACGAGCAGTTCTTC	TRBJ2-1	TRBV5-1	NA	TRBD2
CASSVSGTPPDYGYTF	TGTGCCAGCAGCGTATCCGGGACACCCCCCGATTATGGCTACACCTTC	TRBJ1-2	TRBV5-5	once	NA
CASSQGHHYSYEQYF	TGCGCCAGCAGCCAGGGACACCATTACTCCTACGAGCAGTACTTC	TRBJ2-7	TRBV4-1	NA	NA
CAWSVRGRGTGISNQPQHF	TGTGCCTGGAGTGTACGGGGGAGGGGGACCGGGATTAGCAATCAGCCCCAGCATTTT	TRBJ1-5	TRBV30	few	NA
CASSTGGFYGYTF	TGTGCCAGCAGCACAGGGGGGTTCTATGGCTACACCTTC	TRBJ1-2	TRBV9	NA	TRBD1
CASNLGGNNEKLFF	TGTGCCAGCAACCTGGGGGGGAACAATGAAAAACTGTTTTTT	TRBJ1-4	TRBV2	NA	NA
CASSQDRGNTIYF	TGCGCCAGCAGCCAAGATCGTGGAAACACCATATATTTT	TRBJ1-3	TRBV4-3	NA	NA
CASSLQGGDAFF	TGTGCCAGCAGTCTACAGGGGGGTGACGCTTTCTTT	TRBJ1-1	TRBV6-5	NA	TRBD1
CASSDSGGIVSTDTQYF	TGTGCCAGCAGTGACTCAGGCGGGATTGTAAGCACAGATACGCAGTATTTT	TRBJ2-3	TRBV6-4	NA	NA
CASSSRGDNEQFF	TGTGCCAGCAGCAGCCGGGGGGACAATGAGCAGTTCTTC	TRBJ2-1	TRBV11-3	NA	TRBD2
CASSRASSGNTIYF	TGTGCCAGCAGCCGAGCTAGCTCTGGAAACACCATATATTTT	TRBJ1-3	TRBV28	NA	NA
CASSSTGIFTGELFF	TGTGCCAGCAGTTCCACCGGGATCTTCACCGGGGAGCTGTTTTTT	TRBJ2-2	TRBV27	NA	NA
CASSFRGPTEAFF	TGTGCCAGCAGTTTCAGGGGGCCCACTGAAGCTTTCTTT	TRBJ1-1	TRBV27	NA	TRBD1
CASSLRGTSGGPGNEQFF	TGTGCCAGCAGCCTTAGAGGAACTAGCGGGGGCCCGGGGAATGAGCAGTTCTTC	TRBJ2-1	TRBV9	NA	TRBD2